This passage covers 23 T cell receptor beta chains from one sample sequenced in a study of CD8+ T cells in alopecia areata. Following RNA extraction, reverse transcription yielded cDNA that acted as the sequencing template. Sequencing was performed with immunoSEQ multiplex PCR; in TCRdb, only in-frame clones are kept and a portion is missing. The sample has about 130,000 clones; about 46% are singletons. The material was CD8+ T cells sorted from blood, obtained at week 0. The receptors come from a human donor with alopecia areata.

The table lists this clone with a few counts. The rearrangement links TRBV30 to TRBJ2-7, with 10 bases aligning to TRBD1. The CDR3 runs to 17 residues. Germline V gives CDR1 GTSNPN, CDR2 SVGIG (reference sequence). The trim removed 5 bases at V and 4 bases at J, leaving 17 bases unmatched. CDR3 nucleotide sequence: TGTGCCTGGGACCCGGGACAGGGGCCCCTCTTGAGGTACGAGCAGTACTTC. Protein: CAWDPGQGPLLRYEQYF.

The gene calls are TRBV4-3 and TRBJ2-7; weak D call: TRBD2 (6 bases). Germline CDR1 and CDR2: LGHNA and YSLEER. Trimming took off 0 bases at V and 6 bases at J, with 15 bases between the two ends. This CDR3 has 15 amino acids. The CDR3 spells CASSQEGLDASEQYF. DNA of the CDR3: TGCGCCAGCAGCCAAGAGGGACTCGACGCAAGCGAGCAGTACTTC.

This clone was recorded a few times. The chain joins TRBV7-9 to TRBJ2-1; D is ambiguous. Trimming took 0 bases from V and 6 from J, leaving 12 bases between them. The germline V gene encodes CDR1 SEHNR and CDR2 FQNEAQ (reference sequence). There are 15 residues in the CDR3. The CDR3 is CASSLASSEINEQFF. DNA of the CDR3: TGTGCCAGCAGCTTAGCTAGCAGCGAAATCAATGAGCAGTTCTTC.

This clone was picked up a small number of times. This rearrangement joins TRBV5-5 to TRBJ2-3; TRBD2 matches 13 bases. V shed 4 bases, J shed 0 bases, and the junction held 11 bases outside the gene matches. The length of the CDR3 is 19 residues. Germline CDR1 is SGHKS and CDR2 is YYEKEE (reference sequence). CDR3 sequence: CASSQFPGTSGASTDTQYF. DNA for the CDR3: TGTGCCAGCAGCCAATTTCCCGGGACTAGCGGGGCCAGCACAGATACGCAGTATTTT.

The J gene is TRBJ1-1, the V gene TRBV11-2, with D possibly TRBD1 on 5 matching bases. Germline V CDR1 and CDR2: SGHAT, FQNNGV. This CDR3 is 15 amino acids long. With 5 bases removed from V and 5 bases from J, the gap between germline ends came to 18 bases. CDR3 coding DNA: TGTGCCAGCAGCCCCTATACGGGGGTCGGGACTGAAGCTTTCTTT. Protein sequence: CASSPYTGVGTEAFF.

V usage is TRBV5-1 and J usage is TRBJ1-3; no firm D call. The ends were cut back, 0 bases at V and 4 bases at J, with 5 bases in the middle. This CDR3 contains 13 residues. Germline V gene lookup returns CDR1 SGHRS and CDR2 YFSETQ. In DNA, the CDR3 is TGCGCCAGCAGCTTGGCCGGCGGAAACACCATATATTTT. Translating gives CASSLAGGNTIYF.

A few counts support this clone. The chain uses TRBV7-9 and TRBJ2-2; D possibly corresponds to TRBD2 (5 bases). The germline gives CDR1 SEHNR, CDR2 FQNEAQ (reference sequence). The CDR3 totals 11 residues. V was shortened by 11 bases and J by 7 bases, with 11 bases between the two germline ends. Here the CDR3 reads CAGSGGGELFF. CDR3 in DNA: TGTGCCGGAAGTGGAGGCGGGGAGCTGTTTTTT.

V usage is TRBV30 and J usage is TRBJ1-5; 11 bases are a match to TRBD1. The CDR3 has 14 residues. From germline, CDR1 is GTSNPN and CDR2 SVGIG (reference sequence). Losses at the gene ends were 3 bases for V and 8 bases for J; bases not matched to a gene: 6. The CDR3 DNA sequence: TGTGCCTGGAGCGCCGGGACAGGGGGAGAGCCCCAGCATTTT. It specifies CAWSAGTGGEPQHF. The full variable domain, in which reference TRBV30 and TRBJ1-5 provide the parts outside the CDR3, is SQTIHQWPATLVQPVGSPLSLECTVEGTSNPNLYWYRQAAGRGLQLLFYSVGIGQISSEVPQNLSASRPQDRQFILSSKKLLLSDSGFYLCAWSAGTGGEPQHFGDGTRLSIL.

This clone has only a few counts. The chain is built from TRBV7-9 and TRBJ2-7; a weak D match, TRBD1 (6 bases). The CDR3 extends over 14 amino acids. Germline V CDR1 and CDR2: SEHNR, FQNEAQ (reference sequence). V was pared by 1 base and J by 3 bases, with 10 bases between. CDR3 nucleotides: TGTGCCAGCAGCTTAGTGGACAGTATCTACGAGCAGTACTTC. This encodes CASSLVDSIYEQYF.

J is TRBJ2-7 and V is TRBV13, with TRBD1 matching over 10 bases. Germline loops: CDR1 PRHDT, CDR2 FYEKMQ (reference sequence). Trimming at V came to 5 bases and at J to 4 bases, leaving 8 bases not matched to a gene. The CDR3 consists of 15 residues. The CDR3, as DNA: TGTGCCAGCAGCCCGCGTGGGACAGGGGAGTACGAGCAGTACTTC. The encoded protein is CASSPRGTGEYEQYF.

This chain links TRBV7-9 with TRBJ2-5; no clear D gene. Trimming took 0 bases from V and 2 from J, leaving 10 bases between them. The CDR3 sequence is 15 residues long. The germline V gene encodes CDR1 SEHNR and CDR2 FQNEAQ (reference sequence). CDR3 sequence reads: CASSLAVGEQETQYF. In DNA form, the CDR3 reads TGTGCCAGCAGCTTAGCGGTCGGCGAGCAAGAGACCCAGTACTTC.

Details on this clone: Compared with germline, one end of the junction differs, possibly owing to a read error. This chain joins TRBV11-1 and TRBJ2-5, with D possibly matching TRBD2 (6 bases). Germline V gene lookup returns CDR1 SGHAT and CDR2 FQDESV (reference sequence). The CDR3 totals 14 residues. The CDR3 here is CASSLVGGIETQYF. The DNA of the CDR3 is TGTGCCAGCAGTTTAGTTGGGGGGATAGAGACCCAGTACTTC.

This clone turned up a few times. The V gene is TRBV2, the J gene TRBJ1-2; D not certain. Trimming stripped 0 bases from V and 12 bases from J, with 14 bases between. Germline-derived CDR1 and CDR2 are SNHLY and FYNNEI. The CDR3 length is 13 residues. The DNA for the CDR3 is TGTGCCAGCAGTGAAGCGTCGGGTCATCGCGACACCTTC. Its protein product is CASSEASGHRDTF.

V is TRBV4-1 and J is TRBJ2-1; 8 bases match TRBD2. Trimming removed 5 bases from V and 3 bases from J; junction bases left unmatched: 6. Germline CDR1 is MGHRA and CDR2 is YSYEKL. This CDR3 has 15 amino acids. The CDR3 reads CASSLRGANYNEQFF. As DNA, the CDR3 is TGCGCCAGCAGCTTGCGGGGGGCAAACTACAATGAGCAGTTCTTC.

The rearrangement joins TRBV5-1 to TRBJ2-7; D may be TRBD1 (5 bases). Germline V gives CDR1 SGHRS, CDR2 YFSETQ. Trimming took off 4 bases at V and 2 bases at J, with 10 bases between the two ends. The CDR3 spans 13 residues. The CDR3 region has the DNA TGCGCCAGCAGCCAGGGCAGGGCCTACGAGCAGTACTTC. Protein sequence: CASSQGRAYEQYF.

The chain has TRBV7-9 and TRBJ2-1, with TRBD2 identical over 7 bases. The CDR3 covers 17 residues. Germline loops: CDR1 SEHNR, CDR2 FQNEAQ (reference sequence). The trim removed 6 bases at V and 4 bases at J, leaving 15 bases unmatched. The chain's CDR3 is CASRPPKGGPNYNEQFF. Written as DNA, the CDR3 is TGTGCCAGCAGGCCCCCAAAGGGAGGGCCTAATTACAATGAGCAGTTCTTC.

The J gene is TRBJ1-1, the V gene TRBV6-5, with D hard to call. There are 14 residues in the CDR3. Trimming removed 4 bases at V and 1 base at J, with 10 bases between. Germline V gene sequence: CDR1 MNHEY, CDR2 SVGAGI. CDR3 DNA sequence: TGTGCCAGCAGTTCCCGCAGAAAGAACACTGAAGCTTTCTTT. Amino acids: CASSSRRKNTEAFF.

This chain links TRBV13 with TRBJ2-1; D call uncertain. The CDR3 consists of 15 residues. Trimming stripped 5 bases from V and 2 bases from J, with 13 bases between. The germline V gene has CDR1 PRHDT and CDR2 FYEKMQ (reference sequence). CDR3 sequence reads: CASSRTSPPYNEQFF. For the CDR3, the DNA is TGTGCCAGCAGCCGAACGAGTCCGCCCTACAATGAGCAGTTCTTC.

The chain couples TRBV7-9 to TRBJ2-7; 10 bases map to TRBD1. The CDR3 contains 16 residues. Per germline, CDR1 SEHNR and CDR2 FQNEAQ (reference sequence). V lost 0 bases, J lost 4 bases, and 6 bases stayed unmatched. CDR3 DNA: TGTGCCAGCAGCTTAGCCCGGACAGGGGGTCGGTACGAGCAGTACTTC. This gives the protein CASSLARTGGRYEQYF.

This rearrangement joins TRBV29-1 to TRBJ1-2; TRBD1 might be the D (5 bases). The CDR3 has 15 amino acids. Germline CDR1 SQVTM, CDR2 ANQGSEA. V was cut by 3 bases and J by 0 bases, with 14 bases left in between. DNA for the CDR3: TGCAGCGTTGATAAGCCTCGGGGCCCTAACTATGGCTACACCTTC. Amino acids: CSVDKPRGPNYGYTF.

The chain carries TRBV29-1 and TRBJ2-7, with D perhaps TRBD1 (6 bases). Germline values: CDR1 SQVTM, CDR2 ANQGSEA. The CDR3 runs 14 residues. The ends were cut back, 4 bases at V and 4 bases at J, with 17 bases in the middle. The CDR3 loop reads CSVGIRQGTYEQYF. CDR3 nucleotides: TGCAGCGTTGGAATCCGCCAGGGGACGTACGAGCAGTACTTC.

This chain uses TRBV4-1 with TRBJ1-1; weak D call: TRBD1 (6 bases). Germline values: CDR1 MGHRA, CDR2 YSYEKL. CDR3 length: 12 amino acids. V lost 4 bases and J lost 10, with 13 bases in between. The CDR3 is CASSREGELAFF. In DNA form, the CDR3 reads TGCGCCAGCAGCCGGGAGGGGGAACTAGCTTTCTTT.

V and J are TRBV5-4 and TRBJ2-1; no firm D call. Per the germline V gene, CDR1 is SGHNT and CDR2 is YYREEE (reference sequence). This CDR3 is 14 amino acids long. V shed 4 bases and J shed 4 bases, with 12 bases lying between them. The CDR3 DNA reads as TGTGCCAGCAGCCGAAGGGCAGATTACAATGAGCAGTTCTTC. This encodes CASSRRADYNEQFF.